This T cell receptor beta chain is drawn from a study of monozygotic twins with inflammatory bowel disease. With respect to this clonotype: Its target is unknown.

The CDR3 spans 15 residues. Germline CDR1 and CDR2: KGHDR and SFDVKD. The study, taken as a whole, reports: Healthy co-twins exceeded IBD patients in TCRbeta diversity as measured by inverse Simpson. Results did not support any single strong IBD-associated signal or clonotype. IBD patients shared fewer clonotypes with others than healthy twins, especially with disease activity. Part of the variability in patient repertoires may have come from differing immunosuppressive treatments.

With the 5' RACE reads reprocessed, TCRdb shows one record per CDR3 protein and no DNA. Listed are 45,000 or so distinct CDR3 sequences; about 5% falls within the top ten. This TCR was recovered from a human donor with ulcerative colitis or Crohn's disease, or a healthy co-twin of an affected twin (not recorded which). This chain links TRBV24-1 with TRBJ2-5; TCRdb calls TRBD1, which cannot be checked without DNA. Sequencing was carried out using blood. CDR3 residues: CATSDSWTGRETQYF.